Below are 20 T cell receptor beta chains sequenced from a single sample in a study of early T cells in non-severe SARS-CoV-2 infection. TCRdb re-analysed the 5' RACE reads in MiXCR, keeping a single row per CDR3 protein. The sample consists of 35,000 to 45,000 distinct CDR3 sequences, 5.4% of them appearing once. The sample was whole blood, taken at baseline. The receptor source for this set is an adult who was a healthcare worker with PCR-confirmed SARS-CoV-2 infection or an uninfected control (not recorded which).

In its sample, this clonotype was seen many times. V gene TRBV7-3 combines with J gene TRBJ2-7; D gene ambiguous. The CDR3 totals 10 residues. V lost 4 bases and J 2 bases, leaving 0 bases between the germline ends. The germline V gene encodes CDR1 SGHTA and CDR2 FQGTGA. In DNA, the CDR3 is TGTGCCAGCAGCTCCTACGAGCAGTACTTC. Its protein product is CASSSYEQYF.

This clonotype was detected many times. The V call is TRBV18, the J call TRBJ2-5, with a weak D call TRBD1 (6 bases). The ends were cut back, 1 base at V and 0 bases at J, with 15 bases in the middle. This CDR3 has 17 amino acids. The germline V gene encodes CDR1 KGHSH and CDR2 LQKENI. The chain's CDR3 is CASSPLGTTGYQETQYF. The CDR3 bases are TGTGCCAGCTCACCACTGGGGACAACTGGCTACCAAGAGACCCAGTACTTC.

This clonotype was seen ten or more times. The V gene is TRBV5-6, the J gene TRBJ2-3, with TRBD2 matching over 9 bases. V lost 4 bases and J lost 0; bases outside the gene matches: 9. Germline CDR1 reads SGHDT; CDR2 reads YYEEEE. The CDR3 loop spans 17 amino acids. This CDR3 is CASSETLTSGSTDTQYF. Here the CDR3 DNA reads TGTGCCAGCAGCGAAACACTGACTAGCGGAAGCACAGATACGCAGTATTTT.

The sample holds many counts of this clonotype. The rearrangement uses TRBV11-2 and TRBJ2-7; D is unresolved. This CDR3 region has 12 residues. Germline CDR1 and CDR2: SGHAT and FQNNGV. Trimming pared 1 base from V and 4 bases from J, leaving 5 bases between. In DNA, the CDR3 is TGTGCCAGCAGCTTAGTTCCATACGAGCAGTACGTC. It specifies CASSLVPYEQYV.

This clonotype was found many times. The chain employs TRBV6-1 and TRBJ2-5; the match to TRBD2 covers 9 bases. The CDR3 is made up of 14 amino acids. The V gene's germline CDR1 is MNHNS and CDR2 SASEGT. With 3 bases clipped from V and 5 bases from J, the junction kept 4 bases outside the gene matches. CDR3 nucleotide sequence: TGTGCCAGCAGTGAGGCTAGCGGGATTGAGACCCAGTACTTC. It encodes CASSEASGIETQYF.

The table lists this clonotype with many counts. The chain employs TRBV28 and TRBJ1-1; D is ambiguous. The CDR3 extends over 14 amino acids. Looked up from germline, CDR1 is MDHEN and CDR2 is SYDVKM. Trimming stripped 1 base from V and 8 bases from J, with 14 bases between. CDR3 loop: CASSLLGSQREAFF. For the CDR3, the DNA is TGTGCCAGCAGTTTATTGGGTTCTCAGAGAGAAGCTTTCTTT.

This clonotype was recorded at least ten times. The chain couples TRBV5-4 to TRBJ2-5; TRBD2 aligns across 9 bases. CDR3 length: 16 residues. V shed 4 bases and J 2 bases; nucleotides not matched to a gene: 9. Germline V gene data show CDR1 as SGHNT and CDR2 as YYREEE (reference sequence). Written as DNA, the CDR3 is TGTGCCAGCAGCCTTAACCTAGCGGGACCGCAAGAGACCCAGTACTTC. This codes for CASSLNLAGPQETQYF.

This clonotype was found many times. V usage is TRBV24-1 and J usage is TRBJ2-7; TRBD1 or TRBD2 may be the D gene (5 bases each). CDR3 length: 11 amino acids. Germline V gene sequence: CDR1 KGHDR, CDR2 SFDVKD. Deletions cut 9 bases from V and 6 bases from J, with 11 bases between. As DNA, the CDR3 is TGTGCCACCCAGGGAGCCCTCGAGCAGTACGTC. Translating gives CATQGALEQYV.

This clonotype was picked up many times. One end of the junction fails to match germline, which may point to a read error. The genes are TRBV10-3 and TRBJ1-5; D gene ambiguous. CDR1 and CDR2 from the germline V gene are ENHRY and SYGVKD. This CDR3 contains 13 residues. DNA of the CDR3: TGTGCCATCAGCAGTAATAGCAATCACCCCCAGCATTTT. Its protein is CAISSNSNHPQHF.

This clonotype was seen repeatedly, ten times or more. In DNA form, the CDR3 reads TGTGCCAGCAGTTTCGGAGCGGGACAGTTCTACGAGCAGTACTTC. This sequence encodes CASSFGAGQFYEQYF. The rearrangement joins TRBV28 to TRBJ2-7, with D possibly being TRBD1 or TRBD2 (7 bases each). This CDR3 is 15 amino acids long. V was clipped by 3 bases and J by 3 bases, with 15 bases between them. Germline CDR1 MDHEN, CDR2 SYDVKM.

This clonotype was detected many times. This sequence joins TRBV20-1 and TRBJ2-5; D is possibly TRBD2 (6 bases). The CDR3 runs to 15 residues. Germline V gene data show CDR1 as DFQATT and CDR2 as SNEGSKA (reference sequence). V was clipped by 6 bases and J by 5 bases, with 22 bases between them. CDR3 loop: CSAPPYRGTGETQYF. CDR3 nucleotide sequence: TGCAGTGCCCCCCCGTACCGGGGGACGGGGGAGACCCAGTACTTC.

This clonotype was detected many times. The genes are TRBV20-1 and TRBJ1-1; D is perhaps TRBD1 (6 bases). There are 15 residues in the CDR3. Trimming cost V 2 bases and J 5 bases, with 18 bases left between them. Per the germline V gene, CDR1 is DFQATT and CDR2 is SNEGSKA (reference sequence). In DNA, the CDR3 is TGCAGTGCTAGACGGCAAGACGGGGGGCGAACTGAAGCTTTCTTT. Translation: CSARRQDGGRTEAFF.

This clonotype has a count of ten or more. The V gene is TRBV9, the J gene TRBJ1-3; possible D gene TRBD1, 5 bases. V was clipped by 2 bases and J by 0 bases, with 15 bases between them. The germline CDR1 and CDR2 sequences are SGDLS and YYNGEE. This CDR3 is built from 17 residues. The CDR3: CASSVRGTTFSGNTIYF. CDR3 nucleotides: TGTGCCAGCAGCGTTCGGGGGACTACCTTCTCTGGAAACACCATATATTTT.

This clonotype was counted at least ten times. The J gene is TRBJ2-7, the V gene TRBV4-1; D call uncertain. CDR1 and CDR2 from the germline V gene are MGHRA and YSYEKL. The CDR3 runs to 16 residues. The V gene lost 4 bases and the J gene lost 3 bases, with 19 bases spanning the gap. The CDR3 nucleotides are TGCGCCAGCAGCCCCCCACTGAGCCCTTCTCTCTACGAGCAGTACGTC. Its translation: CASSPPLSPSLYEQYV.

The V gene is TRBV11-3, the J gene TRBJ1-3; tentatively, D is TRBD1 (5 bases). V dropped 2 bases and J dropped 5 bases, with 13 bases sitting between them. The CDR3 spans 15 residues. Germline loops: CDR1 SGHNT, CDR2 YENEEA. Here the CDR3 reads CASSLSGQGRNTIYF. CDR3 DNA: TGTGCCAGCAGCTTATCAGGGCAAGGTCGAAACACCATATATTTT.

This clonotype was observed many times. The chain carries TRBV29-1 and TRBJ2-1, with TRBD1 matching 7 bases. With 7 bases clipped from V and 6 bases from J, the junction kept 6 bases outside the gene matches. This CDR3 region has 12 residues. Germline lookup yields CDR1 SQVTM and CDR2 ANQGSEA. The CDR3 DNA reads as TGCAGCGCCTCGACAGGGACCAATGAGCAGTTCTTC. This gives the protein CSASTGTNEQFF.

In its sample, this clonotype was seen many times. This chain joins TRBV20-1 and TRBJ1-5, with D possibly TRBD1 on 6 matching bases. V was trimmed by 4 bases and J by 2 bases, leaving 6 bases between them. Germline values: CDR1 DFQATT, CDR2 SNEGSKA (reference sequence). The CDR3 totals 12 residues. For the CDR3, the DNA is TGCAGTGCTAAGGGGGGCAATCAGCCCCAGCATTTT. Protein sequence: CSAKGGNQPQHF.

The sample holds many counts of this clonotype. The chain recombines TRBV7-2 with TRBJ2-3, with D perhaps assigned TRBD1 or TRBD2 (5 bases each). The germline CDR1 and CDR2 sequences are SGHTA and FQGNSA. V shed 8 bases and J shed 1 base, with 22 bases lying between them. This CDR3 is 17 amino acids long. The DNA of the CDR3 is TGTGCCAGCCCCCGACGGTCTGACGGGGCCCGCACAGATACGCAGTATTTT. Its translation: CASPRRSDGARTDTQYF. The whole variable domain, filled in from reference TRBV7-2 and TRBJ2-3, reads GAGVSQSPSNKVTEKGKDVELRCDPISGHTALYWYRQSLGQGLEFLIYFQGNSAPDKSGLPSDRFSAERTGGSVSTLTIQRTQQEDSAVYLCASPRRSDGARTDTQYFGPGTRLTVL.

This clonotype came up many times. V gene TRBV6-5 combines with J gene TRBJ1-6; the D is unclear. There are 12 residues in the CDR3. V gave up 9 bases and J gave up 4 bases, with 7 bases separating them. Germline loops: CDR1 MNHEY, CDR2 SVGAGI. CDR3 DNA sequence: TGTGCCAGTACAGATTATAATTCACCCCTCCACTTT. Its translation is CASTDYNSPLHF.

This clonotype was seen repeatedly, ten times or more. This chain joins TRBV29-1 and TRBJ2-5, with a tentative D call TRBD2 (5 bases). Trimming took 8 bases from V and 0 from J, leaving 10 bases between them. Germline V lookup: CDR1 SQVTM, CDR2 ANQGSEA. This CDR3 is built from 12 residues. DNA for the CDR3: TGCAGCTCCCGAGGGAACCAAGAGACCCAGTACTTC. Its translation is CSSRGNQETQYF.